This T cell receptor beta chain was obtained from a study of CD8 T cells in Susac syndrome. Germline CDR1 reads MDHEN; CDR2 reads SYDVKM. Trimming left V 4 bases short and J 5 bases short, with 15 bases between. The CDR3 totals 15 residues. About 0.45 to 1 ug RNA was reverse transcribed with random hexamers. TCRdb analysed the immunoSEQ multiplex PCR reads with MiXCR anew, one entry per CDR3 protein. Here the sample spans approximately 170,000 distinct CDR3 sequences, around 92% being singletons. V usage is TRBV28 and J usage is TRBJ1-5, with a tentative D call TRBD1 (5 bases). The source of this sequence is a human donor in good health. The sample consisted of CD4+ T cells from PBMCs. CDR3 residues: CASSSNRDLHQPQHF. CDR3 coding DNA: TGTGCCAGCAGTTCGAACCGGGACCTACATCAGCCCCAGCATTTT. Supplemented by reference TRBV28 and TRBJ1-5, the full variable domain reads DVKVTQSSRYLVKRTGEKVFLECVQDMDHENMFWYRQDPGLGLRLIYFSYDVKMKEKGDIPEGYSVSREKKERFSLILESASTNQTSMYLCASSSNRDLHQPQHFGDGTRLSIL.